One and the same sample provided the 8 T cell receptor beta chains below, sequenced in a study of blood T cell repertoires in COVID-19. Repertoires were generated with immunoSEQ multiplex PCR, while TCRdb's copy carries only in-frame clones and drops some. The repertoire consists of 200,000 to 250,000 clones, with 80% to 90% occurring once and the leading ten covering approximately 3.1%. Sequences were obtained from PBMCs or T cells enriched from blood (not recorded which). The receptors were gathered from a woman between 45 and 60 years old in a cohort exposed to, infected with or recovered from COVID-19 (not recorded which).

The table lists this clone with many counts. The chain joins TRBV19 to TRBJ1-2, with 7 bases that match TRBD1. V was clipped by 3 bases and J by 1 base; unmatched bases: 11. The germline V gene encodes CDR1 LNHDA and CDR2 SQIVND (reference sequence). CDR3 size: 17 residues. The CDR3: CASSIPGQRFFNYGYTF. CDR3 coding DNA: TGTGCCAGTAGTATCCCGGGACAGCGCTTTTTTAACTATGGCTACACCTTC.

The chain links TRBV6-5 to TRBJ1-4; D is perhaps TRBD1 (5 bases). Germline V lookup: CDR1 MNHEY, CDR2 SVGAGI. With 2 bases removed from V and 7 bases from J, the gap between germline ends came to 14 bases. There are 15 residues in the CDR3. CDR3 amino acids: CASSYGLRAVEKLFF. The CDR3 nucleotides read TGTGCCAGCAGTTACGGGCTCAGGGCCGTTGAAAAACTGTTTTTT.

The V call is TRBV1, the J call TRBJ2-4; whether TRBD2, the table's D call, matches the DNA was not checked. TRBV1 is termed a pseudogene. This CDR3 contains 14 residues. The CDR3 region has the DNA TGCACCAGCAGCCAAGATAGCGGTAAAAACATTCAGTACTTC. This codes for CTSSQDSGKNIQYF.

This clone has more than one count but fewer than ten. The V and J genes are TRBV5-6 and TRBJ2-7; a weak D match, TRBD2 (5 bases). Germline V gene sequence: CDR1 SGHDT, CDR2 YYEEEE. Trimming took 1 base from V and 2 from J, leaving 13 bases between them. The CDR3 spans 15 residues. The CDR3 bases are TGTGCCAGCAGCTTGAGCCCGGGGTTAGCCTACGAGCAGTACTTC. This encodes CASSLSPGLAYEQYF.

The chain combines TRBV9 with TRBJ1-2; D gene uncertain. Germline V gene sequence: CDR1 SGDLS, CDR2 YYNGEE. Trimming stripped 2 bases from V and 5 bases from J, with 7 bases between. CDR3 length equals 12 residues. For the CDR3, the DNA is TGTGCCAGCAGCGTCGAGGGTTATGGCTACACCTTC. It codes for CASSVEGYGYTF.

The chain combines TRBV5-8 with TRBJ1-2, with D perhaps matching TRBD1 (5 bases). Germline values: CDR1 SGHTS, CDR2 YDEGEE. The CDR3 loop spans 15 amino acids. V lost 3 bases, J lost 2 bases, and 14 bases lay in between. DNA for the CDR3: TGTGCCAGCAGCTCTTCCGGGACTATAAACTATGGCTACACCTTC. It encodes CASSSSGTINYGYTF.

This chain links TRBV5-1 with TRBJ1-2, with D maybe TRBD1 (5 bases). CDR3 length: 14 residues. Germline V gives CDR1 SGHRS, CDR2 YFSETQ. The V and J ends lost 4 bases and 6 bases respectively, with 16 bases between them. The CDR3 nucleotides are TGCGCCAGCAGCGAAACAGGAGTCCCTAATGGCTACACCTTC. Its protein product is CASSETGVPNGYTF.

The chain employs TRBV5-5 and TRBJ1-3; 7 bases match TRBD1. Germline loops: CDR1 SGHKS, CDR2 YYEKEE (reference sequence). The CDR3 sequence is 16 residues long. The ends lost 4 bases at V and 0 bases at J; junction bases unmatched: 7. The CDR3 sequence: CASSQTGTVSGNTIYF. The DNA for the CDR3 is TGTGCCAGCAGCCAAACGGGGACAGTCTCTGGAAACACCATATATTTT.